One and the same sample provided the 5 T cell receptor beta chains below, sequenced in a study of T cell repertoires in cytomegalovirus infection (dated by TCRdb to the late 2010s). Sequencing instrument: Illumina HiSeq 1500. Through fastp at Q25 and MiXCR, TCRdb rebuilt clones from the public reads, retaining in-frame beta chains. Rows are unified per CDR3 protein, each entry keeping the most common DNA and genes. Present in this sample are about 700,000 distinct CDR3 sequences, roughly a third of which were seen just once. Roughly 18% of the sample is held by the ten biggest clonotypes. Their antigen targets remain unknown. Taken with the paper, the label for treatment or condition translates to: in vitro stimulation with specific CMV peptide epitopes to enrich CMV-specific T cells. The specimen was cultured PBMCs, collected from culture after CMV antigen stimulation. These receptors were taken from a human donor in good health (CMV status not recorded). Some clones in this sample may be carry-over from other donors' samples.

V usage is TRBV7-9 and J usage is TRBJ2-4, with 9 positions matching TRBD1. The CDR3 sequence is 15 residues long. Trimming took 5 bases from V and 4 from J; bases not matched to a gene: 6. The V gene's germline CDR1 is SEHNR and CDR2 FQNEAQ (reference sequence). The CDR3, as DNA: TGTGCCAGCAGCCCACGGGGACAGGGAAAAAACATTCAGTACTTC. Amino acid sequence: CASSPRGQGKNIQYF.

This clonotype was seen a few times. V and J are TRBV7-9 and TRBJ2-7, with unresolved D. V lost 5 bases to trimming and J lost 6 bases, with 17 bases between them. This CDR3 spans 14 amino acids. From germline, CDR1 is SEHNR and CDR2 FQNEAQ (reference sequence). CDR3 coding DNA: TGTGCCAGCAGCACACGGGCCTCCCCCCTCGAGCAGTACTTC. Encoded protein: CASSTRASPLEQYF.

There are a few counts of this clonotype. This chain uses TRBV6-5 with TRBJ2-1; no clear D gene. Per the germline V gene, CDR1 is MNHEY and CDR2 is SVGAGI. V lost 0 bases, J lost 5 bases, and 8 bases lay in between. The CDR3 sequence is 14 residues long. CDR3 amino acids: CASSYSQTHNEQFF. CDR3 nucleotides: TGTGCCAGCAGTTACTCGCAAACACACAATGAGCAGTTCTTC.

The V call is TRBV5-4, the J call TRBJ2-6, with no clear D. This CDR3 region has 17 residues. V was trimmed by 0 bases and J by 0 bases, leaving 10 bases between them. Germline CDR1 and CDR2: SGHNT and YYREEE (reference sequence). CDR3 DNA: TGTGCCAGCAGCTTGGACGTCGGGTTCTCTGGGGCCAACGTCCTGACTTTC. Its protein is CASSLDVGFSGANVLTF.

The chain links TRBV6-1 to TRBJ2-3, with D uncertain. This CDR3 is 12 amino acids long. V was trimmed by 5 bases and J by 4 bases, leaving 7 bases between them. Germline V CDR1 and CDR2: MNHNS, SASEGT. The CDR3 reads CASSNAPDTQYF. The CDR3 region has the DNA TGTGCCAGCAGTAACGCGCCAGATACGCAGTATTTT.